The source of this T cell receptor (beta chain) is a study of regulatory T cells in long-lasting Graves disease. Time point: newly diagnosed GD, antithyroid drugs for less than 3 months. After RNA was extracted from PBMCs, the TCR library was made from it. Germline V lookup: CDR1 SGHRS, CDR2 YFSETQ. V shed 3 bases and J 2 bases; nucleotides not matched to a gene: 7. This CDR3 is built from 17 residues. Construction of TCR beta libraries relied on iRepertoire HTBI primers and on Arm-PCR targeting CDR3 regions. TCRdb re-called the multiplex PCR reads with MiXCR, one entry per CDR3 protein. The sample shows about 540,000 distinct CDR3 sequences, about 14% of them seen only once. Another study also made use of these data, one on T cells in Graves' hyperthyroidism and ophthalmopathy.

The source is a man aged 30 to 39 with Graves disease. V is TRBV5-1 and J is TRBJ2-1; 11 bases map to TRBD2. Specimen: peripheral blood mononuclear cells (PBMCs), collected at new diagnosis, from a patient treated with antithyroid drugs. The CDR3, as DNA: TGCGCCAGCAGCTCGGACCGGGGACTAGCGGCCTACAATGAGCAGTTCTTC. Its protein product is CASSSDRGLAAYNEQFF.